This TCR beta chain was identified during a study of OX40 agonist ivuxolimab in advanced cancers. Overall study context: Three individuals attained partial responses, comprising one hepatocellular carcinoma case and two cutaneous melanoma cases.

This table comes from immunoSEQ multiplex PCR, and its TCRdb copy is limited to in-frame clones, with some not included. This table has some 82,000 clones, about 90% appearing once. This CDR3 is 15 amino acids long. The ends lost 5 bases at V and 5 bases at J; junction bases unmatched: 11. Germline CDR1 and CDR2: SGHTA and FQGNSA. Concerning this clone itself: Its specificity is not known.

Study results and limitations: Blood T cells, both CD4+ and CD8+, expanded clonally by week 6 at 0.1 to 3.0 mg/kg. Averaging showed that CD8+ T cells had more expanded clones than CD4+ did.

The V gene is TRBV7-2, the J gene TRBJ2-5, with TRBD2 identical over 7 bases. The TCR was taken from an adult with an advanced solid tumor such as melanoma, head and neck, liver or kidney cancer. The input for sequencing was CD4+ or CD8+ T cells sorted from blood, taken in a trial of the OX40 agonist ivuxolimab. The CDR3 sequence is CASSLGGGRRETQYF. DNA for the CDR3: TGTGCCAGCAGCCTAGGCGGGGGACGCCGGGAGACCCAGTACTTC.